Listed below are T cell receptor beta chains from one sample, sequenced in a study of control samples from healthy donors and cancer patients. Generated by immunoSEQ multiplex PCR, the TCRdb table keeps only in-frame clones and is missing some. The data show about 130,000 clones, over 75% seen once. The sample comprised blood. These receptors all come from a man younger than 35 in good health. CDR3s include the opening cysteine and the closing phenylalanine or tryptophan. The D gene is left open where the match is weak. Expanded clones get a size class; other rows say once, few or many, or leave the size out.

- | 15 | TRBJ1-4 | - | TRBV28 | CASSFPLVQEEKLFF | TGTGCCAGCAGTTTCCCCCTCGTACAGGAGGAAAAACTGTTTTTT
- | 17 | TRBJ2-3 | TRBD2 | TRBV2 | CAVHPSGSFPGTDTQYF | TGTGCCGTACACCCTAGCGGGAGTTTCCCCGGCACAGATACGCAGTATTTT
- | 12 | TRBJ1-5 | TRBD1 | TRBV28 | CASIVTGGAQHF | TGTGCCAGCATCGTTACAGGGGGAGCCCAGCATTTT
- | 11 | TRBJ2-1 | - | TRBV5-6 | CASSWDSVQFF | TGTGCCAGCAGCTGGGACTCCGTGCAGTTCTTC
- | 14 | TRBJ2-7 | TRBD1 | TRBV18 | CASSRRDSSYEQYF | TGTGCCAGCTCACGCCGGGACAGCTCCTACGAGCAGTACTTC
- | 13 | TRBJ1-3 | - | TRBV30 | CAWGRISGNTIYF | TGTGCCTGGGGGAGGATCTCTGGAAACACCATATATTTT
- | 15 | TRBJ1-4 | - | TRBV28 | CASREQGRGNEKLFF | TGTGCCAGCAGGGAACAGGGAAGGGGTAATGAAAAACTGTTTTTT
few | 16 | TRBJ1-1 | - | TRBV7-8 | CASSIGRGSRNTEAFF | TGTGCCAGTAGCATCGGACGGGGCAGCAGGAACACTGAAGCTTTCTTT
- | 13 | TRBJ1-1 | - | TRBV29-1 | CSVERRVNTEAFF | TGCAGCGTTGAGCGCAGGGTGAACACTGAAGCTTTCTTT
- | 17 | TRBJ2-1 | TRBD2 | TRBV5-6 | CASSPKTSGIPYNEQFF | TGTGCCAGCAGCCCGAAGACTAGCGGGATACCCTACAATGAGCAGTTCTTC
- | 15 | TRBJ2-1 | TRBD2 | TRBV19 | CASTDSGNSYNEQFF | TGTGCCAGTACCGATAGCGGGAACTCCTACAATGAGCAGTTCTTC
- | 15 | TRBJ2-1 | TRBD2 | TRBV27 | CASSLSMAGVNEQFF | TGTGCCAGCAGTTTATCGATGGCGGGAGTCAATGAGCAGTTCTTC
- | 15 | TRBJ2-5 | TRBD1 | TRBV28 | CASSLPKDREETQYF | TGTGCCAGCAGTTTGCCTAAGGACAGGGAAGAGACCCAGTACTTC
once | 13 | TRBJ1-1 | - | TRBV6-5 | CASSPQESTEAFF | TGTGCCAGCAGTCCGCAGGAAAGTACTGAAGCTTTCTTT
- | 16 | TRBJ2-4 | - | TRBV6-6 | CASSYSKVLAKNIQYF | TGTGCCAGCAGTTACTCGAAAGTACTAGCCAAAAACATTCAGTACTTC
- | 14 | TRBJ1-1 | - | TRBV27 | CASSWATGNTEAFF | TGTGCCAGCAGCTGGGCGACAGGGAACACTGAAGCTTTCTTT
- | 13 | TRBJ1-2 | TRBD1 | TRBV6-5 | CASSLDRVIGYTF | TGTGCCAGCAGCCTGGACAGGGTGATTGGCTACACCTTC
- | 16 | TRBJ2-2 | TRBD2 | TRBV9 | CASSGTSGTNTGELFF | TGTGCCAGCAGTGGGACTAGCGGGACGAACACCGGGGAGCTGTTTTTT
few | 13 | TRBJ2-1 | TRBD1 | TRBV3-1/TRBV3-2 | CASSRDRAWEQFF | TGTGCCAGCAGCCGGGACAGGGCCTGGGAGCAGTTCTTC
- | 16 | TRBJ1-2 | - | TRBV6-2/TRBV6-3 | CASSYISAGGIYGYTF | TGTGCCAGCAGTTACATCTCAGCGGGGGGAATCTACGGCTACACCTTC
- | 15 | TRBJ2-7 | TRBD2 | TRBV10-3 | CAISESKGGLYEQYF | TGTGCCATCAGTGAGTCTAAGGGAGGGCTCTACGAGCAGTACTTC
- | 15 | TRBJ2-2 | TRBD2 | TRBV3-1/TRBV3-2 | CASSTSGVNTGELFF | TGTGCCAGTTCGACTAGCGGGGTGAACACCGGGGAGCTGTTTTTT
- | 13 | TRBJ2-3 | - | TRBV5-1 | CASSSRFTDTQYF | TGCGCCAGCAGCTCGCGATTCACAGATACGCAGTATTTT
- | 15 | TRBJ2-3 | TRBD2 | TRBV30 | CAWSVPSGRPDTQYF | TGTGCCTGGAGTGTACCTAGCGGGAGGCCAGATACGCAGTATTTT
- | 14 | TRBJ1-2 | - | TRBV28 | CASKLVRSHYGYTF | TGTGCCAGCAAATTGGTACGGTCCCACTATGGCTACACCTTC
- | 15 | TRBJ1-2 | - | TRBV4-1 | CASSQAVVGIYGYTF | TGCGCCAGCAGCCAAGCAGTCGTAGGCATCTATGGCTACACCTTC
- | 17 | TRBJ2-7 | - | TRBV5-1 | CASSLRDSRTGLYEQYF | TGCGCCAGCAGCTTGCGGGACTCGAGGACTGGGCTCTACGAGCAGTACTTC
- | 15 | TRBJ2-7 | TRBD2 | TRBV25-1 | CASSGQAGVPNEQYF | TGTGCCAGCAGTGGACAAGCGGGAGTGCCTAACGAGCAGTACTTC
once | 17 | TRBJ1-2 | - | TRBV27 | CASSLKGRGDPNYGYTF | TGTGCCAGCAGTTTAAAGGGGCGCGGGGATCCTAACTATGGCTACACCTTC
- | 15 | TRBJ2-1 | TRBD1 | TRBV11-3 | CASSFRDRECNEQFF | TGTGCCAGCAGCTTCCGGGACAGGGAGTGCAATGAGCAGTTCTTC
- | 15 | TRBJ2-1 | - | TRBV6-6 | CASSRPGTAGNEQFF | TGTGCCAGCAGTAGACCCGGGACCGCGGGGAATGAGCAGTTCTTC
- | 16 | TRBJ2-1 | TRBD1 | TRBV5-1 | CASSAPGQGAYNEQFF | TGCGCCAGCAGCGCACCGGGACAGGGGGCCTACAATGAGCAGTTCTTC
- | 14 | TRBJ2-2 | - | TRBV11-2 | CASSPQANTGELFF | TGTGCCAGCAGCCCTCAGGCGAACACCGGGGAGCTGTTTTTT
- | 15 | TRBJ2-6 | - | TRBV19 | CASSTKSSGANVLTF | TGTGCCAGTAGTACCAAGAGCTCTGGGGCCAACGTCCTGACTTTC
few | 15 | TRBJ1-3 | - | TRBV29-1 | CSVGSFGTSGNTIYF | TGCAGCGTCGGGTCGTTCGGGACATCTGGAAACACCATATATTTT
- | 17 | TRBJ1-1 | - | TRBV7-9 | CASSSNTYRAPNTEAFF | TGTGCCAGCAGCTCAAATACTTACAGGGCCCCCAACACTGAAGCTTTCTTT
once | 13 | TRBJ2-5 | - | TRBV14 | CASSQKGMGTQYF | TGTGCCAGCAGCCAAAAGGGAATGGGGACCCAGTACTTC
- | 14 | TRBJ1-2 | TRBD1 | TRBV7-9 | CASRSGQGLYGYTF | TGTGCCAGCAGGTCGGGACAGGGCCTCTATGGCTACACCTTC
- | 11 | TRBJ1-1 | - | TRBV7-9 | CASGSGAEAFF | TGTGCCAGCGGCTCCGGGGCTGAAGCTTTCTTT
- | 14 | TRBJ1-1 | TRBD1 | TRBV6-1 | CASSEGQGGTEAFF | TGTGCCAGCAGTGAGGGACAGGGAGGAACTGAAGCTTTCTTT
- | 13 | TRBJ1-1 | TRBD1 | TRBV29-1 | CSAGQGLNTEAFF | TGCAGCGCCGGACAGGGTCTAAACACTGAAGCTTTCTTT
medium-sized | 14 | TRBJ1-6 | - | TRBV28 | CASSWQGYNSPLHF | TGTGCCAGCAGTTGGCAGGGCTATAATTCACCCCTCCACTTT
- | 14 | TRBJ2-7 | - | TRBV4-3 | CASSHSISPAEQYF | TGCGCCAGCAGCCACAGCATATCACCCGCGGAGCAGTACTTC
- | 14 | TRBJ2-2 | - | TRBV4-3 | CASSQDRGIGELFF | TGCGCCAGCAGCCAAGATCGAGGGATCGGGGAGCTGTTTTTT
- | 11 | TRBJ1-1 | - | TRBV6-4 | CASSDPAEAFF | TGTGCCAGCAGTGACCCGGCTGAAGCTTTCTTT
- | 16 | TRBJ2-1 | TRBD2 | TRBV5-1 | CASSFPAGGTGNEQFF | TGCGCCAGCAGCTTCCCAGCGGGAGGAACCGGCAATGAGCAGTTCTTC
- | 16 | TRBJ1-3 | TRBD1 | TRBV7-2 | CASSMGQGRAGNTIYF | TGTGCCAGCAGCATGGGACAGGGTAGGGCTGGAAACACCATATATTTT
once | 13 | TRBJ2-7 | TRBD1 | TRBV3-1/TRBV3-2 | CASSHGQGTGSYF | TGTGCCAGCAGCCACGGACAGGGCACTGGGTCGTACTTC
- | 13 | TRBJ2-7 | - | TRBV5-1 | CASSFDSTYEQYF | TGCGCCAGCAGCTTTGACAGTACCTACGAGCAGTACTTC
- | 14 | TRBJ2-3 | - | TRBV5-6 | CASSTGLGTNTQYF | TGTGCCAGCAGCACGGGGCTCGGCACAAATACGCAGTATTTT
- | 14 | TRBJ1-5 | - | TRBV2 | CASSDTSSNQPQHF | TGTGCCAGCAGTGATACTTCTAGCAATCAGCCCCAGCATTTT
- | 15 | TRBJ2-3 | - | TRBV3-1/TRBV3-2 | CASSKGGSYTDTQYF | TGTGCCAGCAGTAAAGGAGGGAGTTACACAGATACGCAGTATTTT
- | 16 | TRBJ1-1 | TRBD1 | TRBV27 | CASSFQGATMNTEAFF | TGTGCCAGCAGTTTCCAGGGGGCTACAATGAACACTGAAGCTTTCTTT
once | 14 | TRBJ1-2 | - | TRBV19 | CASSIESYNYGYTF | TGTGCCAGTAGTATAGAGAGCTATAACTATGGCTACACCTTC
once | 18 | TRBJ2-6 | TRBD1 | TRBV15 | CATSRGRDRGSGANVLTF | TGTGCCACCAGCAGGGGCCGGGACAGGGGCTCTGGGGCCAACGTCCTGACTTTC
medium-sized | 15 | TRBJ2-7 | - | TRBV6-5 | CASRQNQDTAYEQYF | TGTGCCAGCAGGCAAAACCAGGACACTGCCTACGAGCAGTACTTC
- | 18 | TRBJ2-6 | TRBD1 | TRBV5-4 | CASSLGQGLPGGANVLTF | TGTGCCAGCAGCTTAGGACAGGGCCTCCCGGGAGGGGCCAACGTCCTGACTTTC